Presented here are 20 T cell receptor beta chains from one specimen sequenced in a study of blood T cell repertoires in COVID-19 (dated by TCRdb to 2019 to 2021). The library came from the immunoSEQ multiplex PCR assay. TCRdb retrieved this table from immuneACCESS and kept in-frame rearrangements only. Not all clones are present; in checked studies, unresolved V genes account for under half, and no reason is known for the remainder. Present in this sample are more than 140,000 clones, more than 65% of which were seen just once. The top ten clonotypes cover about 7.8% of the sample. The source material was peripheral blood. The receptors were sampled from a woman in her forties or fifties in a cohort sampled during active or convalescent COVID-19.

The chain links TRBV5-8 to TRBJ1-2; the D is unclear. The CDR3 runs to 14 residues. Germline lookup yields CDR1 SGHTS and CDR2 YDEGEE. The V end lost 0 bases, the J end lost 1 base, and 7 bases lay between the germline ends. The CDR3 bases are TGTGCCAGCAGCTTGGCCCCAGTTAACTATGGCTACACCTTC. Translation: CASSLAPVNYGYTF.

This clone was seen only a few times. The chain has TRBV24-1 and TRBJ1-5; D call uncertain. V was cut by 3 bases and J by 5 bases, with 10 bases left in between. The CDR3 has 14 residues. Germline loops: CDR1 KGHDR, CDR2 SFDVKD. CDR3 in DNA: TGTGCCACCAGTGATGCGACGAGGTATCAGCCCCAGCATTTT. Translating it yields CATSDATRYQPQHF.

V usage is TRBV5-1 and J usage is TRBJ1-1, with 10 bases fitting TRBD1. The CDR3 runs to 17 residues. Germline V gene sequence: CDR1 SGHRS, CDR2 YFSETQ. The J segment lost 4 bases and the V segment lost 4 bases, leaving 13 bases of the junction unmatched. CDR3 sequence (DNA): TGCGCCAGCAGCCCCCCCCGTGGGACAGGGGATTCCACTGAAGCTTTCTTT. As protein: CASSPPRGTGDSTEAFF.

The rearrangement uses TRBV2 and TRBJ1-4; 8 bases agree with TRBD1. The junction had 3 bases not matched to a gene; V was cut back by 4 bases and J by 5 bases. The CDR3 covers 14 residues. Germline V CDR1 and CDR2: SNHLY, FYNNEI. CDR3 residues: CASSGTGRNEKLFF. CDR3 nucleotides: TGTGCCAGCAGTGGGACAGGGAGAAATGAAAAACTGTTTTTT.

The chain uses TRBV7-8 and TRBJ1-2; tentative D call: TRBD1 (6 bases). Trimming took 5 bases from V and 2 from J, leaving 15 bases between them. From germline, CDR1 is SGHVS and CDR2 FQNEAQ. CDR3 size: 15 residues. CDR3 residues: CASSLIRQDNYGYTF. Here the CDR3 DNA reads TGTGCCAGCAGCCTCATTAGACAGGACAACTATGGCTACACCTTC.

The CDR3 region has the DNA TGTGCCAGCAGCGCGCTTCAGGCGGGCACCGGGGAGCTGTTTTTT. Amino acids: CASSALQAGTGELFF. The genes are TRBV9 and TRBJ2-2; a possible D gene is TRBD2 (5 bases). Trimming removed 3 bases at V and 4 bases at J, with 13 bases between. Germline V gives CDR1 SGDLS, CDR2 YYNGEE. CDR3 size: 15 residues.

The V and J genes are TRBV19 and TRBJ2-1, with TRBD2 identical over 10 bases. This CDR3 is 13 amino acids long. In germline, CDR1 is LNHDA, CDR2 SQIVND (reference sequence). J lost 8 bases, V lost 5 bases, and 3 bases had no gene match. CDR3 region: CASSGLAGDEQFF. Here the CDR3 DNA reads TGTGCCAGTAGTGGTCTAGCGGGGGATGAGCAGTTCTTC.

The V call is TRBV20-1, the J call TRBJ2-2; the match to TRBD2 covers 12 bases. Germline CDR1 DFQATT, CDR2 SNEGSKA (reference sequence). The CDR3 covers 15 residues. Trimming removed 3 bases from V and 7 bases from J; junction bases left unmatched: 6. CDR3 DNA sequence: TGCAGTGCTAGTGGACTAGCGGGGCTGAGCGGGGAGCTGTTTTTT. Protein: CSASGLAGLSGELFF.

The genes are TRBV5-1 and TRBJ1-4, with D possibly TRBD1 on 6 matching bases. The germline V gene has CDR1 SGHRS and CDR2 YFSETQ. CDR3 length: 15 residues. The V and J ends lost 0 bases and 4 bases respectively, with 10 bases between them. The CDR3 sequence: CASSLGDNHNEKLFF. The CDR3, as DNA: TGCGCCAGCAGCTTGGGGGACAACCATAATGAAAAACTGTTTTTT.

The chain has TRBV5-6 and TRBJ2-1, with TRBD2 as a possible D gene (6 bases). V was trimmed by 7 bases and J by 3 bases, leaving 20 bases between them. CDR3 length: 16 amino acids. The germline CDR1 and CDR2 sequences are SGHDT and YYEEEE. The CDR3 reads CASLSGTSLLYNEQFF. For the CDR3, the DNA is TGTGCCAGCCTGTCAGGTACTAGCCTACTCTACAATGAGCAGTTCTTC.

To note about this clone: At the DNA level, this CDR3 is encoded by other sequences in the same sample as well. The chain recombines TRBV5-1 with TRBJ1-4, with 8 bases matching TRBD1. The length of the CDR3 is 15 residues. The V gene's germline CDR1 is SGHRS and CDR2 YFSETQ. J lost 6 bases, V lost 3 bases, and 7 bases had no gene match. Here the CDR3 reads CASSSGGAGYEKLFF. DNA of the CDR3: TGCGCCAGCAGCTCAGGGGGCGCTGGGTATGAAAAACTGTTTTTT.

The chain recombines TRBV6-8 with TRBJ1-1; D may be TRBD1 (5 bases). The germline gives CDR1 MNHGY, CDR2 SAAAGT. V lost 11 bases and J 2 bases, leaving 12 bases between the germline ends. This CDR3 spans 12 amino acids. In nucleotides, the CDR3 is TGTGCCCGGGGGGGAAAAAACACTGAAGCTTTCTTT. Translating gives CARGGKNTEAFF.

V usage is TRBV3-1 (or the pseudogene TRBV3-2) and J usage is TRBJ1-1; 10 bases align to TRBD1. Losses at the gene ends were 4 bases for V and 3 bases for J; bases not matched to a gene: 2. This CDR3 is built from 14 residues. The V gene's germline CDR1 is LGHDT and CDR2 YNNKEL (reference sequence). The CDR3 DNA reads TGTGCCAGCAGCCGACAGGGGGCGGACACTGAAGCTTTCTTT. It translates to CASSRQGADTEAFF.

This chain uses TRBV28 with TRBJ1-3; 7 bases match TRBD1. V lost 5 bases and J lost 3; bases outside the gene matches: 10. Germline V gene sequence: CDR1 MDHEN, CDR2 SYDVKM. The CDR3 is 16 residues long. CDR3 DNA: TGTGCCAGCAGTCCCGGACAGGCACGAAATGGAAACACCATATATTTT. Translation gives CASSPGQARNGNTIYF.

V and J are TRBV6-4 and TRBJ2-2; 12 nucleotides agree with TRBD1. V trimming: 2 bases; J trimming: 3 bases; junction bases outside the gene matches: 4. CDR1 and CDR2 (germline): MRHNA, SNTAGT. The CDR3 length is 17 residues. The CDR3 nucleotides are TGTGCCAGCAGTGACGGGACAGGGGGCCCCCACACCGGGGAGCTGTTTTTT. Residues: CASSDGTGGPHTGELFF.

This clone was observed a single time. The J gene is TRBJ2-1, the V gene TRBV9, with a weak D call TRBD1 (6 bases). This CDR3 comprises 16 residues. Germline CDR1 is SGDLS and CDR2 is YYNGEE. The V and J ends lost 6 bases and 5 bases respectively, with 21 bases between them. The CDR3 reads CASTPTAAGVHNEQFF. The CDR3 DNA sequence: TGTGCCAGCACCCCAACAGCGGCAGGGGTCCACAATGAGCAGTTCTTC. The complete variable domain, with remaining parts taken from reference TRBV9 and TRBJ2-1, reads DSGVTQTPKHLITATGQRVTLRCSPRSGDLSVYWYQQSLDQGLQFLIQYYNGEERAKGNILERFSAQQFPDLHSELNLSSLELGDSALYFCASTPTAAGVHNEQFFGPGTRLTVL.

The chain uses TRBV29-1 and TRBJ2-5, with D maybe TRBD2 (6 bases). Looked up from germline, CDR1 is SQVTM and CDR2 is ANQGSEA. Trimming shortened V by 4 bases and J by 5 bases, and 20 bases separated the two germline ends. This CDR3 comprises 15 residues. The CDR3 coding sequence is TGCAGCGTTGCCGAACCGGACTACGTTTCGGAGACCCAGTACTTC. Its protein product is CSVAEPDYVSETQYF.

The chain employs TRBV7-2 and TRBJ2-7; TRBD2 matches 10 bases. This CDR3 is built from 15 residues. V lost 1 base, J lost 7 bases, and 7 bases stayed unmatched. CDR1 is SGHTA and CDR2 is FQGNSA in the germline V gene. The CDR3 bases are TGTGCCAGCAGCTTAGTGCTAGCGGGGGCGGGGGAGCAGTACTTC. Protein sequence: CASSLVLAGAGEQYF.

V and J are TRBV11-3 and TRBJ2-1; unclear D gene. CDR1 and CDR2 (germline): SGHNT, YENEEA. The germline V and J ends were trimmed by 5 bases and 4 bases, with 9 bases remaining between them. CDR3 size: 13 residues. CDR3 nucleotides: TGTGCCAGCAGCCGCGACTTGTACAATGAGCAGTTCTTC. Its protein is CASSRDLYNEQFF.

J is TRBJ1-5 and V is TRBV5-6, with 7 positions matching TRBD1. Trimming cost V 4 bases and J 3 bases; bases outside gene matches: 7. Germline CDR1 SGHDT, CDR2 YYEEEE. The CDR3 has 15 residues. The CDR3 is CASSLTGSDNQPQHF. The CDR3 DNA sequence: TGTGCCAGCAGCCTGACAGGGAGCGACAATCAGCCCCAGCATTTT.